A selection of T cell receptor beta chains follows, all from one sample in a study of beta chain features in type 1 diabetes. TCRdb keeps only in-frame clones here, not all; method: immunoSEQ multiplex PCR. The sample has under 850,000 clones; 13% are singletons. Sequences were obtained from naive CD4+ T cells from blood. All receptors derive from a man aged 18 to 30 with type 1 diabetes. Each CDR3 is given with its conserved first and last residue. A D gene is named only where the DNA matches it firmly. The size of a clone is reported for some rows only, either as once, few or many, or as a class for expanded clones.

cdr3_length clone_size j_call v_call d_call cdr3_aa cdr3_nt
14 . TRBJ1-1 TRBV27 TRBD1 CAIMDQGADTEAFF TGTGCCATCATGGATCAGGGGGCTGACACTGAAGCTTTCTTT
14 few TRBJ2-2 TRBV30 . CAWSLGPGTGELFF TGTGCCTGGAGTTTAGGGCCTGGCACCGGGGAGCTGTTTTTT
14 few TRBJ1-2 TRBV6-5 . CASSPREGRGGYTF TGTGCCAGCAGTCCCCGGGAAGGCAGAGGGGGCTACACCTTC
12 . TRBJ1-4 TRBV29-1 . CSVEQANEKLFF TGCAGCGTTGAACAGGCAAATGAAAAACTGTTTTTT
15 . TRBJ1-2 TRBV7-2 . CASSLGGAGDYGYTF TGTGCCAGCAGCTTAGGGGGCGCCGGAGACTATGGCTACACCTTC
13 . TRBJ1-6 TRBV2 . CASTRGRDSPLHF TGTGCCAGCACGCGAGGGCGGGATTCACCCCTCCACTTT
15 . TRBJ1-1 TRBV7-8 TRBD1 CASRLQGSVDTEAFF TGTGCCAGCAGATTACAGGGGTCAGTGGACACTGAAGCTTTCTTT
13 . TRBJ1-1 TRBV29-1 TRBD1 CSVERQGASEAFF TGCAGCGTTGAAAGGCAGGGGGCTTCTGAAGCTTTCTTT
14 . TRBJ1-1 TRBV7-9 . CASRGRRSDTEAFF TGTGCCAGCAGGGGTAGGCGGTCGGACACTGAAGCTTTCTTT
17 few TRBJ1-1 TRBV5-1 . CASSLTGGAGENTEAFF TGCGCCAGCAGCTTGACGGGCGGCGCAGGAGAGAACACTGAAGCTTTCTTT
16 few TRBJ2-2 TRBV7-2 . CASSLHPQGNTGELFF TGTGCCAGCAGCTTACACCCGCAGGGCAACACCGGGGAGCTGTTTTTT
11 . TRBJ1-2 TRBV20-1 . CSARAGDGYTF TGCAGTGCTAGAGCGGGGGATGGCTACACCTTC
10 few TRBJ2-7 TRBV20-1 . CSARGTEKYF TGCAGTGCTAGAGGCACAGAGAAGTACTTC
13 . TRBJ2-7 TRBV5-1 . CASSFEGLYEQYF TGCGCCAGCAGCTTCGAGGGCCTCTACGAGCAGTACTTC
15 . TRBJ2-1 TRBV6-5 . CASRPHGVQYNEQFF TGTGCCAGCAGACCTCACGGGGTCCAGTACAATGAGCAGTTCTTC
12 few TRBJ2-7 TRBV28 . CASSLGVYEQYF TGTGCCAGCAGTTTAGGAGTCTACGAGCAGTACTTC
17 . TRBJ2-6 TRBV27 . CASSFKGGISGANVLTF TGTGCCAGCAGTTTTAAAGGGGGGATCTCTGGGGCCAACGTCCTGACTTTC
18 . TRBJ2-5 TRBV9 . CASSVSEIGRTYQETQYF TGTGCCAGCAGCGTTTCAGAGATAGGGCGTACGTACCAAGAGACCCAGTACTTC
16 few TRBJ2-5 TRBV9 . CASSVSPAAAQETQYF TGTGCCAGCAGCGTAAGCCCTGCGGCTGCACAAGAGACCCAGTACTTC
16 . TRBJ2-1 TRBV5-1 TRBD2 CASSLGLAGLYNEQFF TGCGCCAGCAGCTTGGGACTAGCGGGGCTATACAATGAGCAGTTCTTC
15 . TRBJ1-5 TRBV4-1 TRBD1 CASSQVDRDNQPQHF TGCGCCAGCAGCCAGGTAGACAGGGACAATCAGCCCCAGCATTTT
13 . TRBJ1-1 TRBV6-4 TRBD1 CASSFDRANEAFF TGTGCCAGCAGTTTTGACAGGGCAAATGAAGCTTTCTTT
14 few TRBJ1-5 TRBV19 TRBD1 CASSIQGGNQPQHF TGTGCCAGTAGTATACAGGGGGGCAATCAGCCCCAGCATTTT
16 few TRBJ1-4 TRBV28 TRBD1 CASSLLGTGGNEKLFF TGTGCCAGCAGTTTATTGGGGACAGGGGGAAATGAAAAACTGTTTTTT
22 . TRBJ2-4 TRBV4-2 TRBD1 CASSQESVVGTGWSLAKNIQYF TGTGCCAGCAGCCAAGAGAGTGTGGTAGGGACAGGGTGGAGTTTAGCCAAAAACATTCAGTACTTC
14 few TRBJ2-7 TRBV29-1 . CSVVPPGRVGEQYF TGCAGCGTTGTCCCACCGGGCCGGGTTGGGGAGCAGTACTTC
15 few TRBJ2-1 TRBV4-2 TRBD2 CASSQSPSGGAAQFF TGTGCCAGCAGCCAATCCCCTAGCGGGGGGGCCGCGCAGTTCTTC
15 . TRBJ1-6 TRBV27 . CASSLTDRGNSPLHF TGTGCCAGCAGTTTAACTGACCGGGGTAATTCACCCCTCCACTTT
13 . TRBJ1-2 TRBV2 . CASSAAGNYGYTF TGTGCCAGCAGTGCCGCGGGAAACTATGGCTACACCTTC
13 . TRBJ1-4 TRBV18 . CASSPGLGEKLFF TGTGCCAGCTCACCAGGGCTGGGTGAAAAACTGTTTTTT
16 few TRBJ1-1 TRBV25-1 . CASSALGGLGNTEAFF TGTGCCAGCAGTGCACTCGGGGGGCTCGGAAACACTGAAGCTTTCTTT
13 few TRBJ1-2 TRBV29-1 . CSVEGLGVSGYTF TGCAGCGTTGAGGGCCTGGGGGTCTCTGGCTACACCTTC
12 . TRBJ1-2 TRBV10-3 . CAISAGDTSATF TGTGCCATCAGTGCGGGGGACACTTCGGCCACCTTC
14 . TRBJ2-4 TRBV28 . CASKAGTAQNIQYF TGTGCCAGCAAAGCCGGGACCGCCCAAAACATTCAGTACTTC
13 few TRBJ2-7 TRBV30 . CAWSVSGGHEQYF TGTGCCTGGAGTGTATCTGGGGGCCACGAGCAGTACTTC
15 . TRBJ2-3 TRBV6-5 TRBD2 CASSTAAGGPDTQYF TGTGCCAGCAGTACGGCAGCGGGGGGGCCAGATACGCAGTATTTT
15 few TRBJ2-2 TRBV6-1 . CASSQGSTLTGELFF TGTGCCAGCAGCCAAGGAAGCACGTTGACTGGGGAGCTGTTTTTT
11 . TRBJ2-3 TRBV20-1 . CSARKPDTQYF TGCAGTGCTAGGAAGCCAGATACGCAGTATTTT
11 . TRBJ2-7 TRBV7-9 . CASSPFYEQYF TGTGCCAGCAGCCCTTTCTACGAGCAGTACTTC
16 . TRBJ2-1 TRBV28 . CASSLEQLTSYNEQFF TGTGCCAGCAGTTTAGAACAACTTACCTCCTACAATGAGCAGTTCTTC
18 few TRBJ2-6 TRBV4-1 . CASSHDEQGHSGANVLTF TGCGCCAGCAGCCACGATGAGCAGGGCCACTCTGGGGCCAACGTCCTGACTTTC
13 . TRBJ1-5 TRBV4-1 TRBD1 CASSHTGVQPQHF TGCGCCAGCAGCCATACAGGGGTTCAGCCCCAGCATTTT
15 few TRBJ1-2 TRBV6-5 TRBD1 CASSKRDRDSYGYTF TGTGCCAGCAGTAAAAGGGACAGGGACTCCTATGGCTACACCTTC
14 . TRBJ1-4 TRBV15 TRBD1 CATSRDRGNEKLFF TGTGCCACCAGCAGAGACAGGGGGAATGAAAAACTGTTTTTT
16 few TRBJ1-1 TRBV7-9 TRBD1 CASSLGWDSMNTEAFF TGTGCCAGCAGCTTAGGGTGGGACAGCATGAACACTGAAGCTTTCTTT
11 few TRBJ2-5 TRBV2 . CASRLEQTQYF TGTGCCAGCAGGCTAGAACAGACCCAGTACTTC
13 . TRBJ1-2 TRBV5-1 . CASSWRGSDGYTF TGCGCCAGCAGCTGGCGGGGCTCGGATGGCTACACCTTC
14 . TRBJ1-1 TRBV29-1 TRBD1 CSAHPGQGGTEAFF TGCAGCGCCCACCCGGGACAGGGGGGCACTGAAGCTTTCTTT
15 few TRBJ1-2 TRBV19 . CASSRGYRDNYGYTF TGTGCCAGTAGTCGGGGTTACAGAGACAACTATGGCTACACCTTC
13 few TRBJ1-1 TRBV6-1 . CASSEAISREAFF TGTGCCAGCAGTGAAGCGATCTCGCGTGAAGCTTTCTTT
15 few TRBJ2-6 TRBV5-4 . CASSDQGAGANVLTF TGTGCCAGCAGTGATCAGGGAGCTGGGGCCAACGTCCTGACTTTC
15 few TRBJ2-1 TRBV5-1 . CASSLAGITYNEQFF TGCGCCAGCAGCTTGGCGGGGATTACCTACAATGAGCAGTTCTTC
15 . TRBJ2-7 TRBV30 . CAWSARGGGHYEQYF TGTGCCTGGAGTGCCCGGGGTGGGGGCCACTACGAGCAGTACTTC
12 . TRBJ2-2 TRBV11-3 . CASSRDTGELFF TGTGCCAGCAGCCGAGACACCGGGGAGCTGTTTTTT
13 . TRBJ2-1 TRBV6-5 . CASRLGNYNEQFF TGTGCCTCCCGGCTAGGCAACTACAATGAGCAGTTCTTC